The 22 T cell receptor beta chains listed next were all sequenced from one sample in a study of tissue T cells after allogeneic stem cell transplantation. TCRdb's copy holds only in-frame clones and misses some; the assay was immunoSEQ multiplex PCR. This repertoire shows fewer than 30,000 clones, around four fifths found once; its top ten account for roughly 8%. The material was tissue from the ileum, obtained at autopsy. The receptors come from a female donor at least 60 years old with lung cancer.

This chain links TRBV27 with TRBJ1-5, with TRBD1 matching 8 bases. The CDR3 contains 20 residues. The germline V gene encodes CDR1 MNHEY and CDR2 SMNVEV (reference sequence). J was trimmed by 0 bases and V by 4 bases; bases with no gene match: 17. CDR3 nucleotides: TGTGCCAGCAGTTACGTGCTGAGACAGGGGTTATATTATAGCAATCAGCCCCAGCATTTT. Translation gives CASSYVLRQGLYYSNQPQHF.

About this clone itself: The junction departs from the called germline gene at one end, perhaps through a read error. This chain uses TRBV3-1 (or the pseudogene TRBV3-2) with TRBJ1-1; 8 bases are shared with TRBD1. CDR1 and CDR2 (germline): LGHDT, YNNKEL (reference sequence). CDR3 length: 13 residues. For the CDR3, the DNA is TGTGCCAGCAGCCAACTCGACAGGGGTGAAACTTTCTTT. Protein: CASSQLDRGETFF.

V usage is TRBV2 and J usage is TRBJ1-2, with a weak D call TRBD1 (6 bases). V lost 3 bases, J lost 4 bases, and 15 bases lay in between. The CDR3 totals 15 residues. Germline loops: CDR1 SNHLY, CDR2 FYNNEI. Written as DNA, the CDR3 is TGTGCCAGCAGTGATCAACAGGGAGTGGGCTATGGCTACACCTTC. It encodes CASSDQQGVGYGYTF.

This rearrangement joins TRBV30 to TRBJ1-2; TRBD1 might be the D (5 bases). From germline, CDR1 is GTSNPN and CDR2 SVGIG (reference sequence). The CDR3 runs to 13 residues. Trimming removed 2 bases at V and 7 bases at J, with 14 bases between. CDR3 sequence (DNA): TGTGCCTGGAGTATTAAGAATAGGGGTGGCTACACCTTC. Translating it yields CAWSIKNRGGYTF. The full variable domain, its missing parts supplied by reference TRBV30 and TRBJ1-2, is SQTIHQWPATLVQPVGSPLSLECTVEGTSNPNLYWYRQAAGRGLQLLFYSVGIGQISSEVPQNLSASRPQDRQFILSSKKLLLSDSGFYLCAWSIKNRGGYTFGSGTRLTVV.

This clone was counted between two and nine times. This CDR3 reads CASSYGGSGTGAFF. DNA of the CDR3: TGTGCCAGCAGTTATGGGGGTTCCGGGACAGGGGCTTTCTTT. This chain connects TRBV6-5 to TRBJ1-1; the match to TRBD1 covers 9 bases. The CDR3 length is 14 residues. CDR1 is MNHEY, CDR2 SVGAGI, per germline. The ends lost 3 bases at V and 11 bases at J; junction bases unmatched: 10.

V is TRBV24-1 and J is TRBJ1-5; D ambiguous. The CDR3 spans 13 residues. V was cut by 6 bases and J by 2 bases, with 7 bases left in between. CDR1 and CDR2 (germline): KGHDR, SFDVKD. CDR3 bases: TGTGCCACCAGTCTCGCTGGCAATCAGCCCCAGCATTTT. Amino acids: CATSLAGNQPQHF.

The chain has TRBV21-1 and TRBJ2-4. TRBV21-1 has pseudogene status. The CDR3 has 18 amino acids. DNA of the CDR3: TGTGCCAGCAGTGAATATACCATAGCTACAGCAAAGAAAAACATTCAGTACTTC. This gives the protein CASSEYTIATAKKNIQYF.

V usage is TRBV7-2 and J usage is TRBJ2-5; 10 nucleotides line up with TRBD2. CDR3 length: 15 amino acids. Trimming cost V 6 bases and J 4 bases; bases outside gene matches: 8. Germline V gene data show CDR1 as SGHTA and CDR2 as FQGNSA. CDR3 in amino acids: CASRPQRGGRETQYF. CDR3 nucleotides: TGTGCCAGCAGGCCTCAGCGGGGGGGCCGAGAGACCCAGTACTTC.

V gene TRBV27 combines with J gene TRBJ2-7; the match to TRBD2 covers 9 bases. This CDR3 contains 13 residues. Looked up from germline, CDR1 is MNHEY and CDR2 is SMNVEV (reference sequence). The trim removed 6 bases at V and 5 bases at J, leaving 5 bases unmatched. CDR3 region: CASRGLALNEQYF. The CDR3 DNA sequence: TGTGCCAGCAGGGGACTAGCTTTGAACGAGCAGTACTTC.

This chain joins TRBV30 and TRBJ1-1; 8 bases are shared with TRBD1. With 3 bases clipped from V and 11 bases from J, the junction kept 11 bases outside the gene matches. Germline CDR1 reads GTSNPN; CDR2 reads SVGIG (reference sequence). The CDR3 has 13 residues. The CDR3 DNA follows: TGTGCCTGGAGGGCCGACAGGGGAACCGCCGCTTTCTTT. Its translation is CAWRADRGTAAFF.

The chain recombines TRBV7-2 with TRBJ1-2; 8 bases align to TRBD1. With V trimmed by 3 bases and J by 7 bases, 10 bases remained unmatched. This CDR3 spans 15 amino acids. Looked up from germline, CDR1 is SGHTA and CDR2 is FQGNSA. The CDR3 region has the DNA TGTGCCAGCAGCTTTGGGAGGCAGGGGGCGCTTGGCTACACCTTC. The encoded protein is CASSFGRQGALGYTF.

This clone was detected only once. This sequence joins TRBV11-2 and TRBJ1-5; 8 bases match TRBD1. With 1 base clipped from V and 4 bases from J, the junction kept 9 bases outside the gene matches. CDR1 and CDR2 (germline): SGHAT, FQNNGV. The CDR3 has 17 residues. As DNA, the CDR3 is TGTGCCAGCAGCTTAGGAACAGGGGGTTTTGGGAATCAGCCCCAGCATTTT. Protein product: CASSLGTGGFGNQPQHF.

The rearrangement links TRBV2 to TRBJ2-7; no firm D call. The CDR3 contains 11 residues. CDR1 is SNHLY and CDR2 is FYNNEI in the germline V gene. Trimming cost V 6 bases and J 7 bases, with 10 bases left between them. CDR3 sequence (DNA): TGTGCCAGCAGCCCCATTCGAGAGCAGTACTTC. Translation gives CASSPIREQYF.

This rearrangement joins TRBV19 to TRBJ1-1; possible D gene TRBD1, 5 bases. This CDR3 has 14 residues. Trimming left V 3 bases short and J 1 base short, with 9 bases between. Germline lookup yields CDR1 LNHDA and CDR2 SQIVND (reference sequence). The CDR3 spells CASSIRGANTEAFF. DNA for the CDR3: TGTGCCAGTAGTATCCGGGGCGCGAACACTGAAGCTTTCTTT. The full variable domain, with the rest looked up from reference TRBV19 and TRBJ1-1, is DGGITQSPKYLFRKEGQNVTLSCEQNLNHDAMYWYRQDPGQGLRLIYYSQIVNDFQKGDIAEGYSVSREKKESFPLTVTSAQKNPTAFYLCASSIRGANTEAFFGQGTRLTVV.

This clone occurred once. This chain connects TRBV7-8 to TRBJ1-1, with a weak D call TRBD1 (5 bases). Trimming removed 0 bases from V and 0 bases from J, with 14 bases in between. The CDR3 has 17 amino acids. Germline V gene lookup returns CDR1 SGHVS and CDR2 FQNEAQ. DNA of the CDR3: TGTGCCAGCAGCTTAGCGGGACGCCTGAACATGAACACTGAAGCTTTCTTT. It codes for CASSLAGRLNMNTEAFF.

This clone was counted a few times. The chain couples TRBV7-3 to TRBJ2-2, with 9 bases identical to TRBD2. Losses at the gene ends were 0 bases for V and 6 bases for J; bases not matched to a gene: 5. The CDR3 totals 16 residues. Germline V gives CDR1 SGHTA, CDR2 FQGTGA. The CDR3 is CASSLTSGSSSGELFF. DNA for the CDR3: TGTGCCAGCAGCTTAACTAGCGGGAGTTCATCCGGGGAGCTGTTTTTT.

The J gene is TRBJ2-1, the V gene TRBV5-1; D remains unclear. In germline, CDR1 is SGHRS, CDR2 YFSETQ. Trimming stripped 1 base from V and 6 bases from J, with 8 bases between. This CDR3 comprises 13 residues. In DNA form, the CDR3 reads TGCGCCAGCAGCTTGCCGCCAGTCAATGAGCAGTTCTTC. Its translation is CASSLPPVNEQFF. Using reference TRBV5-1 and TRBJ2-1 for the parts outside the CDR3, the full variable domain is KAGVTQTPRYLIKTRGQQVTLSCSPISGHRSVSWYQQTPGQGLQFLFEYFSETQRNKGNFPGRFSGRQFSNSRSEMNVSTLELGDSALYLCASSLPPVNEQFFGPGTRLTVL.

The rearrangement uses TRBV6-2 or TRBV6-3 and TRBJ2-5; 15 bases fit TRBD2. The CDR3 length is 16 residues. The ends lost 4 bases at V and 5 bases at J; junction bases unmatched: 5. Per germline, CDR1 MNHEY and CDR2 SVGEGT. The CDR3, as DNA: TGTGCCAGCAGTTCCTATGGGACTAGCGGGAGGGAGACCCAGTACTTC. This codes for CASSSYGTSGRETQYF.

The V and J genes are TRBV5-5 and TRBJ1-6; 7 nucleotides match TRBD1. CDR1 and CDR2 (germline): SGHKS, YYEKEE (reference sequence). The CDR3 totals 14 residues. The trim removed 4 bases at V and 6 bases at J, leaving 4 bases unmatched. The CDR3 region is CASSMGQPNSPLHF. In DNA, the CDR3 is TGTGCCAGCAGCATGGGACAGCCTAATTCACCCCTCCACTTT.

The V call is TRBV7-3, the J call TRBJ2-1; 9 bases line up with TRBD1. The germline CDR1 and CDR2 sequences are SGHTA and FQGTGA. V was clipped by 3 bases and J by 7 bases; unmatched bases: 7. This CDR3 region has 15 residues. The DNA of the CDR3 is TGTGCCAGCAGCTTGGGGACAGGGACGGGAAATGAGCAGTTCTTC. As protein: CASSLGTGTGNEQFF.

The genes are TRBV4-1 and TRBJ2-3; maybe TRBD2 (5 bases). V lost 3 bases and J 7 bases, leaving 11 bases between the germline ends. The CDR3 consists of 13 residues. Germline CDR1 is MGHRA and CDR2 is YSYEKL. The CDR3 is CASSHLRENTQYF. The CDR3 DNA follows: TGCGCCAGCAGCCACCTGAGGGAAAATACGCAGTATTTT.

The chain carries TRBV18 and TRBJ1-6; D unresolved. The CDR3 totals 17 residues. Germline V gene lookup returns CDR1 KGHSH and CDR2 LQKENI. V gave up 2 bases and J gave up 0 bases, with 11 bases separating them. CDR3 loop: CASSPYPGSSYNSPLHF. CDR3 nucleotide sequence: TGTGCCAGCTCACCATATCCGGGCAGCTCCTATAATTCACCCCTCCACTTT.